Presented here are 32 T cell receptor beta chains from one specimen sequenced in a study of Graves' ophthalmopathy and Graves' hyperthyroidism. The TCR beta CDR3 regions underwent amplification from RNA transcripts. The workflow started with a first-round RT-PCR run with HTBI primers and then moved on to a second-round multiplex PCR. TCRdb passed the multiplex PCR reads through MiXCR, listing each CDR3 protein once. The repertoire holds around 1,200,000 distinct CDR3 sequences, with about 36% as singletons. What was sequenced was peripheral blood or thyroid tissue (not recorded which). These receptors were obtained from an adult man with Graves' hyperthyroidism.

The CDR3 loop is CASSQSQPNTGELFF. The CDR3 nucleotides read TGTGCCAGCAGCCAAAGCCAGCCGAACACCGGGGAGCTGTTTTTT. The rearrangement joins TRBV3-1 to TRBJ2-2, with D unclear. The CDR3 covers 15 residues. Germline CDR1 and CDR2: LGHDT and YNNKEL (reference sequence). Trimming removed 2 bases from V and 0 bases from J, with 7 bases in between.

This clonotype came up many times. The chain carries TRBV29-1 and TRBJ1-3, with 10 bases that match TRBD1. Germline values: CDR1 SQVTM, CDR2 ANQGSEA. With V trimmed by 6 bases and J by 4 bases, 9 bases remained unmatched. CDR3 length: 15 amino acids. The CDR3 DNA is TGCAGCGTGGAACTGGGACAGGGGAGAGGAAACACCATATATTTT. As protein: CSVELGQGRGNTIYF. Supplemented by reference TRBV29-1 and TRBJ1-3, the full variable domain reads SAVISQKPSRDICQRGTSLTIQCQVDSQVTMMFWYRQQPGQSLTLIATANQGSEATYESGFVIDKFPISRPNLTFSTLTVSNMSPEDSSIYLCSVELGQGRGNTIYFGEGSWLTVV.

This clonotype was counted ten times or more. The chain employs TRBV7-9 and TRBJ1-4; D is possibly TRBD1 (6 bases). Germline CDR1 is SEHNR and CDR2 is FQNEAQ (reference sequence). V lost 3 bases to trimming and J lost 8 bases, with 22 bases between them. The CDR3 runs to 17 residues. This chain's CDR3 is CASSLSRSGQSEEKLFF. CDR3 sequence (DNA): TGTGCCAGCAGCTTGTCAAGATCAGGACAGTCAGAAGAAAAACTGTTTTTT. The full variable domain, its missing parts supplied by reference TRBV7-9 and TRBJ1-4, is DTGVSQNPRHKITKRGQNVTFRCDPISEHNRLYWYRQTLGQGPEFLTYFQNEAQLEKSRLLSDRFSAERPKGSFSTLEIQRTEQGDSAMYLCASSLSRSGQSEEKLFFGSGTQLSVL.

V gene TRBV7-2 combines with J gene TRBJ2-5; D remains ambiguous. Per the germline V gene, CDR1 is SGHTA and CDR2 is FQGNSA. Between the trimmed V and J ends, which lost 2 bases and 5 bases, there was a span of 15 bases. The CDR3 extends over 15 amino acids. The CDR3 is CASSLLRLERETQYF. The DNA of the CDR3 is TGTGCCAGCAGCTTACTCAGGTTGGAACGGGAGACCCAGTACTTC.

This clonotype was detected many times. The genes are TRBV9 and TRBJ2-5; no reliable D call. This CDR3 contains 13 residues. The germline V and J ends were trimmed by 0 bases and 4 bases, with 7 bases remaining between them. The germline V gene encodes CDR1 SGDLS and CDR2 YYNGEE. CDR3: CASSVVESETQYF. The DNA of the CDR3 is TGTGCCAGCAGCGTAGTAGAATCAGAGACCCAGTACTTC. The full variable domain, in which reference TRBV9 and TRBJ2-5 provide the parts outside the CDR3, is DSGVTQTPKHLITATGQRVTLRCSPRSGDLSVYWYQQSLDQGLQFLIQYYNGEERAKGNILERFSAQQFPDLHSELNLSSLELGDSALYFCASSVVESETQYFGPGTRLLVL.

This clonotype was counted between two and nine times. The chain joins TRBV2 to TRBJ2-3; D perhaps matches TRBD2 (5 bases). The CDR3 contains 14 residues. The germline V and J ends were trimmed by 4 bases and 0 bases, with 8 bases remaining between them. Germline lookup yields CDR1 SNHLY and CDR2 FYNNEI. CDR3 region: CASSVEGSTDTQYF. CDR3 sequence (DNA): TGTGCCAGCAGTGTTGAGGGAAGCACAGATACGCAGTATTTT.

The chain carries TRBV29-1 and TRBJ1-2; D gene ambiguous. The germline V gene encodes CDR1 SQVTM and CDR2 ANQGSEA. The CDR3 sequence is 10 residues long. CDR3 amino acids: CSLTGYGYTF. In DNA form, the CDR3 reads TGCAGTTTAACGGGTTATGGCTACACCTTC.

This clonotype came up many times. This chain's CDR3 is CASSSGTDYYEQYF. In DNA, the CDR3 is TGTGCCAGCAGCTCCGGGACGGACTACTACGAGCAGTACTTC. V usage is TRBV7-9 and J usage is TRBJ2-7, with D perhaps TRBD2 (6 bases). From germline, CDR1 is SEHNR and CDR2 FQNEAQ (reference sequence). V was cut by 4 bases and J by 3 bases, with 13 bases left in between. The length of the CDR3 is 14 residues. The full variable domain, in which reference TRBV7-9 and TRBJ2-7 provide the parts outside the CDR3, is DTGVSQNPRHKITKRGQNVTFRCDPISEHNRLYWYRQTLGQGPEFLTYFQNEAQLEKSRLLSDRFSAERPKGSFSTLEIQRTEQGDSAMYLCASSSGTDYYEQYFGPGTRLTVT.

This clonotype has just a few counts. The genes are TRBV11-2 and TRBJ2-5, with D perhaps matching TRBD1 or TRBD2 (5 bases each). Germline assignment: CDR1 SGHAT and CDR2 FQNNGV. Trimming took off 2 bases at V and 1 base at J, with 17 bases between the two ends. CDR3 size: 17 residues. The CDR3 nucleotides read TGTGCCAGCAGCTTAAGGGGACGGTCCTCCCCCCAAGAGACCCAGTACTTC. This translates into CASSLRGRSSPQETQYF.

This clonotype was seen ten or more times. The V call is TRBV2, the J call TRBJ1-1; 7 bases are a match to TRBD1. Germline CDR1 and CDR2: SNHLY and FYNNEI. V lost 8 bases to trimming and J lost 8 bases; unmatched junction nucleotides: 14. The length of the CDR3 is 14 residues. In DNA form, the CDR3 reads TGTGCCAGCGGAATACAGGGGATTTGGGCAGAAGCTTTCTTT. This codes for CASGIQGIWAEAFF.

This rearrangement joins TRBV29-1 to TRBJ2-7; D remains unclear. The V gene lost 6 bases and the J gene lost 3 bases, with 15 bases spanning the gap. CDR3 size: 13 residues. Germline V lookup: CDR1 SQVTM, CDR2 ANQGSEA. CDR3 protein: CSVASVRHYEQYF. CDR3 coding DNA: TGCAGCGTAGCATCGGTACGGCACTACGAGCAGTACTTC.

This sequence joins TRBV19 and TRBJ2-2; D is perhaps TRBD1 or TRBD2 (5 bases each). The V end was cut by 3 bases, the J end by 7 bases, with 18 bases between. Germline V gene lookup returns CDR1 LNHDA and CDR2 SQIVND (reference sequence). CDR3 size: 16 residues. For the CDR3, the DNA is TGTGCCAGTAGTATCTCGGGACCACCGGGCGGCGGGGAGCTGTTTTTT. It codes for CASSISGPPGGGELFF.

This clonotype was seen more than once but under ten times. The V gene is TRBV20-1, the J gene TRBJ1-5; D remains unclear. Germline CDR1 reads DFQATT; CDR2 reads SNEGSKA (reference sequence). Trimming shortened V by 6 bases and J by 2 bases, and 14 bases separated the two germline ends. The CDR3 runs 14 residues. In DNA form, the CDR3 reads TGCAGTGCCCAAAGGAACTGGGGCAATCAGCCCCAGCATTTT. This sequence encodes CSAQRNWGNQPQHF.

The rearrangement uses TRBV29-1 and TRBJ1-4; D perhaps matches TRBD1 (5 bases). The CDR3 has 13 amino acids. V was cut by 3 bases and J by 10 bases, with 15 bases left in between. CDR1 and CDR2 from the germline V gene are SQVTM and ANQGSEA. Here the CDR3 DNA reads TGCAGCGTTGACCGGGGGGAGGTGGGAAAACTGTTTTTT. This sequence encodes CSVDRGEVGKLFF.

In this sample, this clonotype turned up many times. The rearrangement joins TRBV2 to TRBJ1-5, with a possible D match to TRBD1 (5 bases). CDR3 length: 17 residues. Trimming removed 0 bases from V and 1 base from J, with 13 bases in between. From germline, CDR1 is SNHLY and CDR2 FYNNEI. The CDR3 sequence is CASSEAEAGLSNQPQHF. For the CDR3, the DNA is TGTGCCAGCAGTGAAGCGGAGGCAGGGCTAAGCAATCAGCCCCAGCATTTT.

This clonotype appeared many times. This sequence joins TRBV29-1 and TRBJ1-1, with no clear D. V dropped 4 bases and J dropped 0 bases, with 9 bases sitting between them. The CDR3 has 13 amino acids. Per the germline V gene, CDR1 is SQVTM and CDR2 is ANQGSEA. Here the CDR3 DNA reads TGCAGCGTTGGGGCACAAATGAACACTGAAGCTTTCTTT. Its translation: CSVGAQMNTEAFF.

This clonotype appeared many times. The chain uses TRBV19 and TRBJ1-1, with 7 nucleotides matching TRBD1. The CDR3 consists of 15 residues. Unmatched junction bases numbered 19, after V lost 8 bases and J lost 10 bases. CDR1 is LNHDA and CDR2 is SQIVND in the germline V gene (reference sequence). The CDR3 DNA reads as TGTGCCAGTGCCCGAAGAGAGACAGGGTACGTTGGAGCTTTCTTT. Translating it yields CASARRETGYVGAFF. Supplemented by reference TRBV19 and TRBJ1-1, the full variable domain reads DGGITQSPKYLFRKEGQNVTLSCEQNLNHDAMYWYRQDPGQGLRLIYYSQIVNDFQKGDIAEGYSVSREKKESFPLTVTSAQKNPTAFYLCASARRETGYVGAFFGQGTRLTVV.

On this clonotype: Likely a read error: the CDR3 ends without its conserved phenylalanine or tryptophan. The rearrangement joins TRBV20-1 to TRBJ2-3; the match to TRBD2 covers 11 bases. The CDR3 loop spans 15 amino acids. Germline values: CDR1 DFQATT, CDR2 SNEGSKA (reference sequence). The V and J ends lost 6 bases and 2 bases, in that order; junction bases with no gene match: 7. The CDR3 protein is CSANRLAGLTDTQYL. In DNA form, the CDR3 reads TGCAGTGCCAACAGACTAGCGGGACTCACAGATACGCAGTATCTT.

The chain employs TRBV10-1 and TRBJ1-2, with unresolved D. CDR1 is WNHNN and CDR2 is SYGVQD in the germline V gene (reference sequence). CDR3 length: 9 residues. V was cut by 9 bases and J by 1 base, with 0 bases left in between. The CDR3 reads CASNYGYTF. CDR3 coding DNA: TGCGCCAGTAACTATGGCTACACCTTC.

This clonotype showed up many times. The chain's CDR3 is CSARDVSRRDEQYF. CDR3 nucleotide sequence: TGCAGTGCTAGAGATGTCTCGCGGCGGGACGAGCAGTACTTC. J is TRBJ2-7 and V is TRBV20-1, with TRBD2 as a possible D gene (5 bases). From germline, CDR1 is DFQATT and CDR2 SNEGSKA (reference sequence). V was clipped by 0 bases and J by 5 bases, with 14 bases between them. CDR3 size: 14 residues.

This clonotype was seen repeatedly, ten times or more. The J gene is TRBJ2-2, the V gene TRBV9; D is tentatively TRBD1 or TRBD2 (5 bases each). From germline, CDR1 is SGDLS and CDR2 YYNGEE. The length of the CDR3 is 16 residues. Trimming took off 4 bases at V and 1 base at J, with 14 bases between the two ends. The CDR3 sequence: CASSSLGGVNTGELFF. The CDR3 DNA sequence: TGTGCCAGCAGCTCTCTTGGGGGAGTGAACACCGGGGAGCTGTTTTTT.

The chain links TRBV20-1 to TRBJ2-7; possible D gene TRBD1, 6 bases. CDR3 length equals 12 residues. V lost 6 bases to trimming and J lost 6 bases, with 15 bases between them. Germline-derived CDR1 and CDR2 are DFQATT and SNEGSKA (reference sequence). The CDR3 DNA sequence: TGCAGTGCCGCAGACCAGGGGCCCGAGCAGTACTTC. It encodes CSAADQGPEQYF.

Worth noting for this clonotype: A read error is likely, as this CDR3 ends without the conserved phenylalanine or tryptophan. The chain recombines TRBV4-2 with TRBJ2-6; D is possibly TRBD1 or TRBD2 (6 bases each). This CDR3 region has 16 residues. Trimming shortened V by 6 bases and J by 2 bases, and 14 bases separated the two germline ends. Germline V gives CDR1 LGHNA, CDR2 YNFKEQ. The CDR3 sequence is CASSFRGATGANVLTP. The CDR3 DNA is TGTGCCAGCAGTTTTAGGGGGGCCACTGGGGCCAACGTCCTGACTCCA.

This clonotype was seen many times. The chain has TRBV7-2 and TRBJ1-5; 8 nucleotides agree with TRBD1. With V trimmed by 3 bases and J by 3 bases, 10 bases remained unmatched. This CDR3 comprises 17 residues. CDR1 is SGHTA, CDR2 FQGNSA, per germline. The chain's CDR3 is CASSLRTGLTNNQPQHF. For the CDR3, the DNA is TGTGCCAGCAGCTTGCGGACAGGGCTTACCAACAATCAGCCCCAGCATTTT. Filled out from reference TRBV7-2 and TRBJ1-5, the complete variable domain reads GAGVSQSPSNKVTEKGKDVELRCDPISGHTALYWYRQSLGQGLEFLIYFQGNSAPDKSGLPSDRFSAERTGGSVSTLTIQRTQQEDSAVYLCASSLRTGLTNNQPQHFGDGTRLSIL.

This clonotype was seen at least ten times. The chain combines TRBV14 with TRBJ1-1; D not certain. V was cut by 1 base and J by 0 bases, with 12 bases left in between. The CDR3 has 16 residues. Germline CDR1 is SGHDN and CDR2 is FVKESK. CDR3 amino acids: CASSQAGRPMNTEAFF. CDR3 nucleotide sequence: TGTGCCAGCAGCCAAGCCGGACGGCCTATGAACACTGAAGCTTTCTTT.

This clonotype has a count of ten or more. The chain carries TRBV10-3 and TRBJ2-5; the match to TRBD1 covers 7 bases. Germline CDR1 reads ENHRY; CDR2 reads SYGVKD. The J segment lost 3 bases and the V segment lost 0 bases, leaving 10 bases of the junction unmatched. The CDR3 covers 17 residues. The CDR3 bases are TGTGCCATCAGTGAGTCGAGACGAGAGGGGGCAGAAGAGACCCAGTACTTC. Translated, it gives CAISESRREGAEETQYF.

The table lists this clonotype with a few counts. V usage is TRBV15 and J usage is TRBJ2-7, with 9 nucleotides matching TRBD1. The germline CDR1 and CDR2 sequences are LNHNV and YYDKDF (reference sequence). The CDR3 consists of 14 residues. With 7 bases clipped from V and 3 bases from J, the junction kept 7 bases outside the gene matches. The CDR3 reads CATKAGTGSYEQYF. The CDR3, as DNA: TGTGCCACCAAAGCCGGGACAGGGAGCTACGAGCAGTACTTC.

About this clonotype: The junction does not match germline at one end; this may be a read error. The rearrangement uses TRBV6-6 and TRBJ1-2; D might be TRBD1 (6 bases). CDR1 is MNHNY, CDR2 SVGAGI, per germline (reference sequence). CDR3 size: 14 residues. The CDR3 sequence is CASRYSVGAYGYTF. The CDR3 region has the DNA TGTGCCAGCCGTTACTCGGTGGGGGCCTATGGCTACACCTTC.

The chain has TRBV10-2 and TRBJ2-5; 7 bases are shared with TRBD1. V dropped 2 bases and J dropped 2; count of bases not matched to a gene: 2. This CDR3 spans 14 amino acids. From germline, CDR1 is WSHSY and CDR2 SAAADI. The CDR3 here is CASSEPDRQETQYF. CDR3 DNA sequence: TGCGCCAGCAGTGAGCCGGACAGGCAAGAGACCCAGTACTTC.

Ten or more counts support this clonotype. The rearrangement links TRBV7-2 to TRBJ1-1; D may be TRBD1 (6 bases). Trimming pared 5 bases from V and 4 bases from J, leaving 11 bases between. Looked up from germline, CDR1 is SGHTA and CDR2 is FQGNSA. This CDR3 is 13 amino acids long. Written as DNA, the CDR3 is TGTGCCAGCAGCCCCACAGGGACCACTGAAGCTTTCTTT. Translated: CASSPTGTTEAFF. Based on the CDR3 plus reference TRBV7-2 and TRBJ1-1, the full variable domain is GAGVSQSPSNKVTEKGKDVELRCDPISGHTALYWYRQSLGQGLEFLIYFQGNSAPDKSGLPSDRFSAERTGGSVSTLTIQRTQQEDSAVYLCASSPTGTTEAFFGQGTRLTVV.

This clonotype was detected a few times. The rearrangement joins TRBV2 to TRBJ2-5; TRBD2 matches at 8 bases. The V segment lost 9 bases and the J segment 1 base; nucleotides outside the gene matches: 4. The CDR3 length is 13 residues. Germline loops: CDR1 SNHLY, CDR2 FYNNEI. Here the CDR3 DNA reads TGTGCCAGTGCTCTAGCGGGCCAAGAGACCCAGTACTTC. Its translation is CASALAGQETQYF. Complete variable domain (other parts from reference TRBV2 and TRBJ2-5): EPEVTQTPSHQVTQMGQEVILRCVPISNHLYFYWYRQILGQKVEFLVSFYNNEISEKSEIFDDQFSVERPDGSNFTLKIRSTKLEDSAMYFCASALAGQETQYFGPGTRLLVL.

The chain has TRBV28 and TRBJ1-1; unclear D gene. Trimming left V 7 bases short and J 3 bases short, with 9 bases between. The germline V gene has CDR1 MDHEN and CDR2 SYDVKM. The CDR3 is 12 amino acids. CDR3 amino acids: CASMHAYTEAFF. The CDR3 nucleotides are TGTGCCAGCATGCATGCTTACACTGAAGCTTTCTTT.